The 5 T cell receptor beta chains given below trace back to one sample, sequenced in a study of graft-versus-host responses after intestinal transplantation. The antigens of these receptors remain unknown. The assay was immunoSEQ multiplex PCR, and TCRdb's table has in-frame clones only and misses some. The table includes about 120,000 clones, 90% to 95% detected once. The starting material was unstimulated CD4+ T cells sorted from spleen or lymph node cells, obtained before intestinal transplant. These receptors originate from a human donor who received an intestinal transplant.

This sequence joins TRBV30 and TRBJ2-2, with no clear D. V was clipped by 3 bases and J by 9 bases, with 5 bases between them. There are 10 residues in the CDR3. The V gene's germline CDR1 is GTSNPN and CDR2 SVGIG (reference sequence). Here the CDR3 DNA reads TGTGCCTGGAGGTCCAGGGAGCTGTTTTTT. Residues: CAWRSRELFF.

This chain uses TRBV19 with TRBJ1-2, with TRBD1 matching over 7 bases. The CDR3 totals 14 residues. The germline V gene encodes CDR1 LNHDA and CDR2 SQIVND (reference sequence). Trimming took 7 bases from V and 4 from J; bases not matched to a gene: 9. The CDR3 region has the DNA TGTGCCAGTACTGCAGGGGGAGAGAGCTATGGCTACACCTTC. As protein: CASTAGGESYGYTF.

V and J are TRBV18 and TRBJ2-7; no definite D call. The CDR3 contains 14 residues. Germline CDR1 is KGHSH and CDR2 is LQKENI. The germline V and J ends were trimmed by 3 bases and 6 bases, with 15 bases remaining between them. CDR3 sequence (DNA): TGTGCCAGCTCACCCCCCTCAGGAGTTCTCGAGCAGTACTTC. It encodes CASSPPSGVLEQYF.

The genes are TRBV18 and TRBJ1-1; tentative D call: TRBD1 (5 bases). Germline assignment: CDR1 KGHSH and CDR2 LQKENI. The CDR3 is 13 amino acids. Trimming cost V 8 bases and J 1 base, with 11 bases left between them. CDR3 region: CASLRDGNTEAFF. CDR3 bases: TGTGCCAGCCTCCGGGACGGGAACACTGAAGCTTTCTTT.

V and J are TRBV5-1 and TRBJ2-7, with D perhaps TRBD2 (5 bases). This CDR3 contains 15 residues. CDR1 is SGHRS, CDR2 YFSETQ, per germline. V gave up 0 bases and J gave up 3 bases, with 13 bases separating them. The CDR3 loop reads CASSLGHSGVYEQYF. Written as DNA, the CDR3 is TGCGCCAGCAGCTTGGGACACTCCGGGGTCTACGAGCAGTACTTC.